This T cell receptor (beta chain) was captured by sequencing in a study of blood T cell repertoires in COVID-19 (dated by TCRdb to between 2020 and 2021). Background on the whole study: Samples from collaborators originated in the United States, Italy and Spain and spanned both the acute and convalescent phases of COVID-19. Samples were obtained from the ongoing ImmuneRACE study (first 160 participants) and from over 1,000 subjects provided by 6 global collaborators. The material from the prospective study consisted of cDNA or gDNA derived from T cells, B-cell-depleted T cells, or PBMCs. A de-identified subject ID, COVID-19 status, age in years and sex were almost always included in the sample metadata. Where available, HLA class I and class II types were obtained from metadata supplied by the sample provider rather than from assay-based typing. The repertoires were released in a freely available public database meant as a resource for research on the immune response to SARS-CoV-2. Subjects who had been exposed to COVID-19, were actively infected with it, or had recovered from it provided the deeply sampled blood TCRbeta repertoires that made up the dataset. Results the study describes overall, beyond this receptor: The amount of clinical and demographic metadata varied by source and participant and was provided uncurated.

TCRbeta CDR3 regions were amplified from genomic DNA using the immunoSEQ Assay, a bias-controlled multiplex PCR. For the original study's pipeline: Within the assay, amplification of reference gene primers was used to estimate how many nucleated cells each sample contained. To quantify the absolute abundance of each unique TCRbeta CDR3 rearrangement, sequence reads were collapsed and filtered. For each sample, productive Simpson clonality was calculated as the square root of Simpson's diversity index across productive rearrangements. The clones in this table, taken by TCRdb from immuneACCESS, are in-frame only. Not every clone is retained; where verified, under half of the shortfall comes from an unresolved V gene, and the cause of the rest is unknown. Clonal size and the V and J genes are those of that table, whereas D and trimming came from the DNA. The sample includes some 200,000 clones, with approximately 90% observed a single time. The ten largest clones capture around 6% of the sample.

As to this clone: This clone's antigen is unknown. Qualities for individual bases were not recorded, and no much larger clone is one base off.

Including cysteine and phenylalanine, the CDR3 has 16 amino acids. Only the CDR3 portion is preserved as DNA: 48 bases, with reading frame beginning at the first base. Reading the germline V gene gives CDR1 KGHSH and CDR2 LQKENI. V is trimmed back by 3 bases and J by 2 bases, and the junction contains 10 bases that no gene match accounts for. The collaborating institutions used their own protocols to collect whole blood in K2EDTA tubes. For TCRbeta analysis, collaborators shipped samples as frozen whole blood, isolated PBMCs, or DNA extracted from either of those sample types. The TCR was taken from a man aged 35 to 55 with active or convalescent COVID-19. Material for sequencing was peripheral blood. The chain is encoded by TRBV18 joined to TRBJ2-7; 7 bases in the middle match TRBD2. DNA sequence: TGTGCCAGCTCACCGCCGGGGCTAGCGGTGACCTACGAGCAGTACTTC. Its coded protein is CASSPPGLAVTYEQYF.